These 17 T cell receptor beta chains came from one sample sequenced in a study of blood T cell repertoires in COVID-19. Only in-frame clones appear in the TCRdb table, and some are missing; sequencing was by immunoSEQ multiplex PCR. The sample consists of some 220,000 clones, around 90% of them appearing once. The sample was PBMCs or T cells enriched from blood (not recorded which). The source of these receptors is a young woman who had recovered from COVID-19.

The chain carries TRBV27 and TRBJ1-5; D might be TRBD1 (5 bases). Germline V gives CDR1 MNHEY, CDR2 SMNVEV (reference sequence). The CDR3 length is 15 residues. V was shortened by 3 bases and J by 3 bases, with 12 bases between the two germline ends. The CDR3 is CASSFSGRDNQPQHF. CDR3 bases: TGTGCCAGCAGTTTTTCAGGGAGGGACAATCAGCCCCAGCATTTT.

The V gene is TRBV2, the J gene TRBJ1-5; TRBD1 matches 9 bases. The CDR3 runs 16 residues. The V gene's germline CDR1 is SNHLY and CDR2 FYNNEI. Trimming at V came to 7 bases and at J to 6 bases, leaving 13 bases not matched to a gene. For the CDR3, the DNA is TGTGCCAGCACCGAGACCCCGGGACAGGGTTTTCAGCCCCAGCATTTT. It translates to CASTETPGQGFQPQHF.

The chain combines TRBV5-1 with TRBJ1-5, with 7 positions matching TRBD1. The V gene end was trimmed by 5 bases and the J gene end by 4 bases; junction bases not matched to a gene: 9. Germline lookup yields CDR1 SGHRS and CDR2 YFSETQ. The CDR3 has 15 residues. The CDR3, as DNA: TGCGCCAGCAGTAGATCGGGACAGCTTAATCAGCCCCAGCATTTT. Its protein product is CASSRSGQLNQPQHF.

The chain carries TRBV7-6 and TRBJ2-1, with 8 bases matching TRBD2. The CDR3 runs 15 residues. The germline V gene encodes CDR1 SGHVS and CDR2 FNYEAQ. The junction had 6 bases not matched to a gene; V was cut back by 4 bases and J by 4 bases. CDR3 in DNA: TGTGCCAGCAGCTCAGAGGCGGGGGGATACAATGAGCAGTTCTTC. As protein: CASSSEAGGYNEQFF.

Only a few counts were recorded for this clone. The CDR3 nucleotides read TGCGCCAGCAGCCAAGAGTCGGGAGACTACGAGCAGTACTTC. Residues: CASSQESGDYEQYF. The gene calls are TRBV4-1 and TRBJ2-7; possible D gene TRBD2, 6 bases. V dropped 0 bases and J dropped 3 bases, with 9 bases sitting between them. The CDR3 runs to 14 residues. The germline CDR1 and CDR2 sequences are MGHRA and YSYEKL.

The chain has TRBV3-1 (or the pseudogene TRBV3-2) and TRBJ1-1; D gene ambiguous. The CDR3 runs 14 residues. The V gene's germline CDR1 is LGHDT and CDR2 YNNKEL (reference sequence). V was pared by 7 bases and J by 5 bases, with 17 bases between. The CDR3 here is CASTHGGKDTEAFF. The CDR3 DNA sequence: TGTGCCAGCACCCACGGAGGGAAGGATACTGAAGCTTTCTTT.

V and J are TRBV7-2 and TRBJ1-1, with a possible D match to TRBD1 (5 bases). Germline values: CDR1 SGHTA, CDR2 FQGNSA. The CDR3 consists of 13 residues. Trimming removed 5 bases at V and 13 bases at J, with 20 bases between. The CDR3 protein is CASSPIRDSEVFF. In nucleotides, the CDR3 is TGTGCCAGCAGCCCCATCCGGGACTCCGAGGTTTTCTTT.

V and J are TRBV12-3 or TRBV12-4 and TRBJ1-3; D unclear. The V end lost 6 bases, the J end lost 3 bases, and 3 bases lay between the germline ends. The CDR3 consists of 11 residues. CDR3 DNA: TGTGCCAGCAGCAATGGAAACACCATATATTTT. Encoded protein: CASSNGNTIYF.

CDR3 in amino acids: CASSSNKDSYGYTF. As DNA, the CDR3 is TGTGCCAGCAGCTCGAACAAAGACAGTTATGGCTACACCTTC. This chain connects TRBV7-9 to TRBJ1-2, with a possible D match to TRBD1 (5 bases). The CDR3 is 14 amino acids. The germline V and J ends were trimmed by 4 bases and 5 bases, with 14 bases remaining between them. Germline CDR1 reads SEHNR; CDR2 reads FQNEAQ (reference sequence).

The chain uses TRBV5-4 and TRBJ2-3; 8 bases are shared with TRBD2. Germline CDR1 SGHNT, CDR2 YYREEE (reference sequence). The CDR3 sequence is 16 residues long. Trimming took 0 bases from V and 1 from J; bases not matched to a gene: 4. The CDR3 coding sequence is TGTGCCAGCAGCTTGGACCTTAGCGGGGGCACAGATACGCAGTATTTT. Amino acids: CASSLDLSGGTDTQYF.

This sequence joins TRBV15 and TRBJ2-1, with TRBD2 identical over 7 bases. From germline, CDR1 is LNHNV and CDR2 YYDKDF (reference sequence). J lost 9 bases, V lost 3 bases, and 11 bases had no gene match. The CDR3 length is 15 residues. The chain's CDR3 is CATSRGLGGLSEQFF. The CDR3 DNA sequence: TGTGCCACCAGCAGGGGTCTGGGGGGGTTGAGTGAGCAGTTCTTC.

This clone was detected only once. The chain joins TRBV6-5 to TRBJ1-5; unclear D gene. Germline V CDR1 and CDR2: MNHEY, SVGAGI. There are 15 residues in the CDR3. V lost 4 bases and J lost 2, with 12 bases in between. CDR3 DNA sequence: TGTGCCAGCAGTTCCACCCGGAGGCGCAATCAGCCCCAGCATTTT. Translated: CASSSTRRRNQPQHF.

The V and J genes are TRBV27 and TRBJ2-7; possible D gene TRBD1, 7 bases. The length of the CDR3 is 15 residues. Germline V lookup: CDR1 MNHEY, CDR2 SMNVEV (reference sequence). The V gene lost 2 bases and the J gene lost 1 base, with 12 bases spanning the gap. The DNA of the CDR3 is TGTGCCAGCAGTTTAGGAGGGACAGCGTCCTACGAGCAGTACTTC. Its protein is CASSLGGTASYEQYF.

The gene calls are TRBV7-8 and TRBJ2-7; D remains unclear. Trimming left V 2 bases short and J 5 bases short, with 10 bases between. The CDR3 loop spans 13 amino acids. Germline loops: CDR1 SGHVS, CDR2 FQNEAQ. For the CDR3, the DNA is TGTGCCAGCAGCTTATTTAGTTTGAACGAGCAGTACTTC. Translation: CASSLFSLNEQYF.

The chain couples TRBV7-6 to TRBJ2-7; 14 bases map to TRBD2. CDR3 length: 17 residues. Germline CDR1 is SGHVS and CDR2 is FNYEAQ. Trimming took 0 bases from V and 7 from J; bases not matched to a gene: 8. The CDR3 spells CASSLALTSGGAKEQYF. CDR3 bases: TGTGCCAGCAGCTTAGCCCTGACTAGCGGGGGGGCGAAGGAGCAGTACTTC.

The V call is TRBV18, the J call TRBJ2-1, with 10 positions matching TRBD2. The length of the CDR3 is 19 residues. Germline-derived CDR1 and CDR2 are KGHSH and LQKENI. The V segment lost 6 bases and the J segment 0 bases; nucleotides outside the gene matches: 14. CDR3 nucleotide sequence: TGTGCCAGCTCCACCTGGCTAGCGGGGGCCCGAGGCTCCTACAATGAGCAGTTCTTC. This sequence encodes CASSTWLAGARGSYNEQFF.

The V call is TRBV7-2, the J call TRBJ2-1; TRBD2 aligns across 7 bases. The CDR3 is 13 amino acids. V was clipped by 8 bases and J by 8 bases; unmatched bases: 9. Germline CDR1 SGHTA, CDR2 FQGNSA. This chain's CDR3 is CASQWAGVDEQFF. As DNA, the CDR3 is TGTGCCAGCCAGTGGGCGGGGGTGGATGAGCAGTTCTTC. The whole variable domain, filled in from reference TRBV7-2 and TRBJ2-1, reads GAGVSQSPSNKVTEKGKDVELRCDPISGHTALYWYRQSLGQGLEFLIYFQGNSAPDKSGLPSDRFSAERTGGSVSTLTIQRTQQEDSAVYLCASQWAGVDEQFFGPGTRLTVL.